This TCR beta chain was observed in a study of human T cells and chemical hapten exposure. About the research overall: 0.01% DPC was applied to the upper back in patch tests, which were read at 6 days.

One entry per CDR3 protein, called by TCRdb with MiXCR from the RACE reads. Here the sample spans 65,000 to 95,000 distinct CDR3 sequences, approximately 7% being singletons. Trimming removed 4 bases from V and 3 bases from J, with 12 bases in between. This CDR3 has 13 residues. Germline CDR1 and CDR2: SQVTM and ANQGSEA. Indicated time point: patch test 2, 6 weeks after DPC sensitization. Treatment indicated: therapeutic diphenylcyclopropenone sensitization with weekly scalp DPC. The total RNA was obtained from whole blood that was not fractionated. This clonotype was counted ten times or more. Sequenced material: whole blood, taken in connection with sensitization to the hapten diphenylcyclopropenone (DPC). This sequence joins TRBV29-1 and TRBJ1-2, with D possibly being TRBD1 (5 bases). This sequence originates from a woman aged 25 to 39 with alopecia areata. Some clones in this sample may be carry-over from other donors' samples. The CDR3 DNA reads TGCAGCGTTGCCCGGGGCATCGACTATGGCTACACCTTC. Its translation is CSVARGIDYGYTF.